This passage covers 6 T cell receptor beta chains from one sample sequenced in a study of T cell repertoires in cytomegalovirus infection. TCRdb re-derived calls from the reads in MiXCR, one entry per CDR3 protein. The table has fewer than 550,000 distinct CDR3 sequences, about 26% seen once; the top ten hold approximately 13%. What was sequenced was PBMCs. The receptors shown here come from a human donor in good health (CMV status not recorded). Some clones in this sample may be carry-over from other donors' samples.

Only a few counts were recorded for this clonotype. The chain recombines TRBV6-1 with TRBJ1-2; D ambiguous. Trimming removed 0 bases from V and 1 base from J, with 3 bases in between. CDR3 length: 13 residues. From germline, CDR1 is MNHNS and CDR2 SASEGT. For the CDR3, the DNA is TGTGCCAGCAGTGAAGCCTTTAACTATGGCTACACCTTC. The encoded protein is CASSEAFNYGYTF.

The V and J genes are TRBV2 and TRBJ2-1; D may be TRBD2 (5 bases). CDR1 is SNHLY and CDR2 is FYNNEI in the germline V gene. This CDR3 is 11 amino acids long. The CDR3 sequence is CLAGSYNEQFF. The CDR3 region has the DNA TGTCTGGCGGGCTCCTACAATGAGCAGTTCTTC.

The rearrangement uses TRBV7-3 and TRBJ2-4; 10 bases are a match to TRBD2. With 5 bases clipped from V and 0 bases from J, the junction kept 16 bases outside the gene matches. The CDR3 consists of 20 residues. The germline V gene encodes CDR1 SGHTA and CDR2 FQGTGA. For the CDR3, the DNA is TGTGCCAGCAGCGTGACAGGACAACTAGCGGGACAACTAGCCAAAAACATTCAGTACTTC. Amino acids: CASSVTGQLAGQLAKNIQYF.

This clonotype was detected only a few times. The rearrangement links TRBV6-2 or TRBV6-3 to TRBJ2-7; either TRBD1 or TRBD2 may fit D (6 bases each). The CDR3 contains 14 residues. V shed 2 bases and J shed 2 bases, with 10 bases lying between them. From germline, CDR1 is MNHEY and CDR2 SVGEGT. For the CDR3, the DNA is TGTGCCAGCAGTTACCTTGGGGGGCCCTACGAGCAGTACTTC. This codes for CASSYLGGPYEQYF.

Concerning this clonotype: A clone one base away is much larger, so this may be a read error. The chain combines TRBV7-3 with TRBJ1-5; tentatively, D is TRBD1 (6 bases). The CDR3 covers 14 residues. Per the germline V gene, CDR1 is SGHTA and CDR2 is FQGTGA. Written as DNA, the CDR3 is TGTGCCGGCAGCCCAGGGGCCGGGGGGCAGCCCCAGCATTTT. Translating gives CAGSPGAGGQPQHF. Together with reference TRBV7-3 and TRBJ1-5, the CDR3 gives the full variable domain: GAGVSQTPSNKVTEKGKYVELRCDPISGHTALYWYRQSLGQGPEFLIYFQGTGAADDSGLPNDRFFAVRPEGSVSTLKIQRTERGDSAVYLCAGSPGAGGQPQHFGDGTRLSIL.

At least ten counts were recorded for this clonotype. The chain has TRBV7-2 and TRBJ2-2, with 7 bases fitting TRBD1. This CDR3 is 12 amino acids long. V trimming: 5 bases; J trimming: 9 bases; junction bases outside the gene matches: 3. Germline CDR1 reads SGHTA; CDR2 reads FQGNSA. The CDR3 protein is CASSRTGRELFF. The DNA of the CDR3 is TGTGCCAGCAGCAGGACAGGTCGGGAGCTGTTTTTT.